Listed below are T cell receptor beta chains from one sample, sequenced in a study of response to subunit inactivated influenza vaccine. A single record per CDR3 protein comes from TCRdb applying MiXCR to the RT-PCR reads. The table includes some 480,000 distinct CDR3 sequences, about a tenth detected once. Sequencing was performed on PBMCs from blood, taken around seven weeks after vaccination. The receptors were sampled from a man aged 50 or older who received an inactivated influenza vaccine. Both conserved end residues are part of each CDR3. A D gene is named only where the DNA matches it firmly. The size field is filled for only some rows; it gives once, few, many or a size class.

v_call: TRBV12-3/TRBV12-4
cdr3_length: 13
clone_size: few
d_call: NA
j_call: TRBJ1-2
cdr3_aa: CASSPNWRWVLTF
cdr3_nt: TGTGCCAGCAGTCCGAACTGGAGGTGGGTTCTCACCTTC

v_call: TRBV7-6
cdr3_length: 19
clone_size: NA
d_call: TRBD2
j_call: TRBJ2-1
cdr3_aa: CASSLGLAGGPQWYSEQFF
cdr3_nt: TGTGCCAGCAGCTTAGGACTAGCGGGAGGGCCGCAATGGTACAGTGAGCAGTTCTTC

v_call: TRBV7-9
cdr3_length: 16
clone_size: NA
d_call: NA
j_call: TRBJ2-5
cdr3_aa: CASSLAPRGAEETQYF
cdr3_nt: TGTGCCAGCAGCTTAGCCCCCAGGGGCGCTGAAGAGACCCAGTACTTC

v_call: TRBV5-6
cdr3_length: 15
clone_size: NA
d_call: NA
j_call: TRBJ2-1
cdr3_aa: CPSSLPVWRYNEQFF
cdr3_nt: TGTCCCAGCAGCTTGCCCGTGTGGCGCTACAATGAGCAGTTCTTC

v_call: TRBV30
cdr3_length: 13
clone_size: few
d_call: NA
j_call: TRBJ1-1
cdr3_aa: CAWTGVGDTEAFF
cdr3_nt: TGTGCCTGGACGGGGGTTGGGGACACTGAAGCTTTCTTT

v_call: TRBV4-3
cdr3_length: 15
clone_size: NA
d_call: NA
j_call: TRBJ2-1
cdr3_aa: CASSQERGKVFEQFF
cdr3_nt: TGCGCCAGCAGCCAAGAACGCGGGAAGGTCTTTGAGCAGTTCTTC

v_call: TRBV12-3/TRBV12-4
cdr3_length: 15
clone_size: NA
d_call: NA
j_call: TRBJ2-4
cdr3_aa: CASSLRGTTKNIQYF
cdr3_nt: TGTGCCAGCAGTTTGCGCGGGACCACCAAAAACATTCAGTACTTC

v_call: TRBV11-2
cdr3_length: 15
clone_size: many
d_call: NA
j_call: TRBJ2-4
cdr3_aa: CASSLVQGRANIQYF
cdr3_nt: TGTGCCAGCAGCTTAGTGCAGGGGAGGGCAAACATTCAGTACTTC

v_call: TRBV3-1
cdr3_length: 16
clone_size: many
d_call: NA
j_call: TRBJ2-3
cdr3_aa: CASSQDAGAATDTQYF
cdr3_nt: TGTGCCAGCAGCCAAGACGCGGGGGCGGCCACAGATACGCAGTATTTT

v_call: TRBV7-2
cdr3_length: 14
clone_size: NA
d_call: NA
j_call: TRBJ2-2
cdr3_aa: CASRRGGRVGELFF
cdr3_nt: TGTGCCAGCCGGAGGGGGGGGCGAGTCGGGGAGCTGTTTTTT

v_call: TRBV7-9
cdr3_length: 14
clone_size: NA
d_call: NA
j_call: TRBJ2-5
cdr3_aa: CASTRMTHQETQYF
cdr3_nt: TGTGCCAGCACCCGTATGACACACCAAGAGACCCAGTACTTC

v_call: TRBV7-8
cdr3_length: 16
clone_size: few
d_call: NA
j_call: TRBJ2-2
cdr3_aa: CASSFSWAGETGELFF
cdr3_nt: TGTGCCAGCAGCTTCAGTTGGGCCGGGGAAACCGGGGAGCTGTTTTTT

v_call: TRBV2
cdr3_length: 12
clone_size: NA
d_call: NA
j_call: TRBJ1-2
cdr3_aa: CASSDNNYGYTF
cdr3_nt: TGTGCCAGCAGTGATAATAACTATGGCTACACCTTC

v_call: TRBV9
cdr3_length: 16
clone_size: few
d_call: TRBD1
j_call: TRBJ1-2
cdr3_aa: CASSVAPRGANYGYTF
cdr3_nt: TGTGCCAGCAGCGTAGCTCCCAGGGGGGCTAACTATGGCTACACCTTC

v_call: TRBV15
cdr3_length: 15
clone_size: NA
d_call: NA
j_call: TRBJ2-1
cdr3_aa: CATSRGGTHYNEQFF
cdr3_nt: TGTGCCACCAGCAGAGGGGGGACCCACTACAATGAGCAGTTCTTC

v_call: TRBV4-3
cdr3_length: 13
clone_size: many
d_call: NA
j_call: TRBJ1-1
cdr3_aa: CASSQESNTEAFF
cdr3_nt: TGCGCCAGCAGCCAAGAGTCTAACACTGAAGCTTTCTTT

v_call: TRBV7-2
cdr3_length: 15
clone_size: NA
d_call: TRBD2
j_call: TRBJ2-5
cdr3_aa: CASSLASGRPETQYF
cdr3_nt: TGTGCCAGCAGCTTAGCTAGCGGGAGACCGGAGACCCAGTACTTC

v_call: TRBV11-2
cdr3_length: 13
clone_size: NA
d_call: TRBD2
j_call: TRBJ2-7
cdr3_aa: CASGGERSYEQYF
cdr3_nt: TGTGCCAGCGGGGGGGAAAGGTCCTACGAGCAGTACTTC

v_call: TRBV6-5
cdr3_length: 16
clone_size: many
d_call: NA
j_call: TRBJ2-7
cdr3_aa: CASSYGSGTSSYEQYF
cdr3_nt: TGTGCCAGCAGTTACGGGTCTGGTACCAGCTCCTACGAGCAGTACTTC

v_call: TRBV14
cdr3_length: 14
clone_size: few
d_call: NA
j_call: TRBJ2-7
cdr3_aa: CASSQDRVSYEQYF
cdr3_nt: TGTGCCAGCAGCCAAGACAGGGTTTCCTACGAGCAGTACTTC

v_call: TRBV5-1
cdr3_length: 12
clone_size: few
d_call: NA
j_call: TRBJ2-7
cdr3_aa: CASSVDWTEQYF
cdr3_nt: TGCGCCAGCAGCGTGGACTGGACCGAGCAGTACTTC

v_call: TRBV20-1
cdr3_length: 12
clone_size: few
d_call: NA
j_call: TRBJ2-3
cdr3_aa: CSARGSGDTQYF
cdr3_nt: TGCAGTGCTAGGGGTAGTGGAGATACGCAGTATTTT

v_call: TRBV10-3
cdr3_length: 13
clone_size: NA
d_call: NA
j_call: TRBJ2-1
cdr3_aa: CAISETGNNEQFF
cdr3_nt: TGTGCCATCAGTGAGACTGGAAACAATGAGCAGTTCTTC

v_call: TRBV10-3
cdr3_length: 13
clone_size: many
d_call: TRBD2
j_call: TRBJ2-1
cdr3_aa: CAIQAGVNNEQFF
cdr3_nt: TGTGCCATCCAAGCGGGGGTCAACAATGAGCAGTTCTTC

v_call: TRBV27
cdr3_length: 16
clone_size: NA
d_call: NA
j_call: TRBJ2-6
cdr3_aa: CASSGIGYSGANVLTF
cdr3_nt: TGTGCCAGCAGCGGGATAGGGTATTCTGGGGCCAACGTCCTGACTTTC

v_call: TRBV5-6
cdr3_length: 12
clone_size: many
d_call: NA
j_call: TRBJ1-5
cdr3_aa: CASSRLGQPQHF
cdr3_nt: TGTGCCAGCAGCCGGCTAGGGCAGCCCCAGCATTTT

v_call: TRBV10-3
cdr3_length: 14
clone_size: NA
d_call: TRBD1
j_call: TRBJ2-1
cdr3_aa: CAISGQGGNNEQFF
cdr3_nt: TGTGCCATCAGTGGACAGGGGGGTAACAATGAGCAGTTCTTC

v_call: TRBV20-1
cdr3_length: 13
clone_size: many
d_call: NA
j_call: TRBJ2-4
cdr3_aa: CSNSGLAKNIQYF
cdr3_nt: TGCAGTAACAGCGGATTAGCCAAAAACATTCAGTACTTC

v_call: TRBV18
cdr3_length: 13
clone_size: few
d_call: TRBD1
j_call: TRBJ2-7
cdr3_aa: CASSGQAAYEQYF
cdr3_nt: TGTGCCAGCTCCGGACAGGCCGCCTACGAGCAGTACTTC

v_call: TRBV28
cdr3_length: 12
clone_size: NA
d_call: NA
j_call: TRBJ2-2
cdr3_aa: CASRDPSGELFF
cdr3_nt: TGTGCCAGCAGGGACCCGTCCGGGGAGCTGTTTTTT

v_call: TRBV5-1
cdr3_length: 16
clone_size: NA
d_call: NA
j_call: TRBJ2-7
cdr3_aa: CASSTQPGERSYEQYF
cdr3_nt: TGCGCCAGCAGCACCCAACCAGGGGAACGATCCTACGAGCAGTACTTC

v_call: TRBV6-1
cdr3_length: 13
clone_size: few
d_call: NA
j_call: TRBJ2-2
cdr3_aa: CASSESGTGELFF
cdr3_nt: TGTGCCAGCAGTGAATCGGGCACCGGGGAGCTGTTTTTT

v_call: TRBV5-1
cdr3_length: 13
clone_size: NA
d_call: NA
j_call: TRBJ2-5
cdr3_aa: CASSFWEGETQYF
cdr3_nt: TGCGCCAGCAGCTTTTGGGAAGGAGAGACCCAGTACTTC

v_call: TRBV20-1
cdr3_length: 14
clone_size: many
d_call: TRBD1
j_call: TRBJ1-1
cdr3_aa: CSATRQGGSTEAFF
cdr3_nt: TGCAGTGCTACAAGACAGGGGGGGAGCACTGAAGCTTTCTTT

v_call: TRBV4-1
cdr3_length: 14
clone_size: NA
d_call: NA
j_call: TRBJ1-4
cdr3_aa: CATHSGGRNEKLFF
cdr3_nt: TGCGCCACTCATTCGGGCGGAAGGAATGAAAAACTGTTTTTT

v_call: TRBV24-1
cdr3_length: 16
clone_size: few
d_call: NA
j_call: TRBJ2-1
cdr3_aa: CATSASSGRGGDEQFF
cdr3_nt: TGTGCCACCAGTGCCTCCTCGGGCAGGGGCGGGGATGAGCAGTTCTTC

v_call: TRBV28
cdr3_length: 16
clone_size: NA
d_call: TRBD1
j_call: TRBJ1-4
cdr3_aa: CASRTGQGVWSEKLFF
cdr3_nt: TGTGCCAGCAGAACGGGACAGGGGGTGTGGAGCGAAAAACTGTTTTTT

v_call: TRBV6-1
cdr3_length: 15
clone_size: NA
d_call: NA
j_call: TRBJ1-2
cdr3_aa: CASRNSGGLSYGYTF
cdr3_nt: TGTGCCAGCAGGAACTCTGGAGGACTAAGCTATGGCTACACCTTC

v_call: TRBV12-3/TRBV12-4
cdr3_length: 14
clone_size: many
d_call: TRBD1
j_call: TRBJ2-1
cdr3_aa: CASRSGTAYNEQFF
cdr3_nt: TGTGCCAGCAGATCCGGGACAGCCTACAATGAGCAGTTCTTC

v_call: TRBV7-2
cdr3_length: 22
clone_size: many
d_call: TRBD1
j_call: TRBJ1-1
cdr3_aa: CASSLALRLPWTGSGEDTEAFF
cdr3_nt: TGTGCCAGCAGCTTAGCATTAAGACTTCCATGGACAGGCTCTGGGGAAGACACTGAAGCTTTCTTT

v_call: TRBV28
cdr3_length: 17
clone_size: few
d_call: NA
j_call: TRBJ2-2
cdr3_aa: CASSSPSRTPNTGELFF
cdr3_nt: TGTGCCAGCAGCTCACCCTCGCGGACCCCGAACACCGGGGAGCTGTTTTTT

v_call: TRBV11-2
cdr3_length: 14
clone_size: many
d_call: NA
j_call: TRBJ2-1
cdr3_aa: CASRVAGNYNEQFF
cdr3_nt: TGTGCCAGCAGAGTGGCGGGGAACTACAATGAGCAGTTCTTC

v_call: TRBV7-9
cdr3_length: 13
clone_size: few
d_call: NA
j_call: TRBJ1-1
cdr3_aa: CASSWKGATEAFF
cdr3_nt: TGTGCCAGCAGCTGGAAAGGGGCCACTGAAGCTTTCTTT

v_call: TRBV7-9
cdr3_length: 16
clone_size: NA
d_call: NA
j_call: TRBJ1-6
cdr3_aa: CASSQRGSSYNSPLHF
cdr3_nt: TGTGCCAGCAGCCAACGAGGGAGCTCCTATAATTCACCCCTCCACTTT

v_call: TRBV4-2
cdr3_length: 17
clone_size: NA
d_call: TRBD2
j_call: TRBJ2-3
cdr3_aa: CASSQARLADRTDTQYF
cdr3_nt: TGTGCCAGCAGCCAAGCGCGACTAGCGGATCGCACAGATACGCAGTATTTT

v_call: TRBV7-6
cdr3_length: 15
clone_size: NA
d_call: NA
j_call: TRBJ2-1
cdr3_aa: CASSSSGTPINEQFF
cdr3_nt: TGTGCCAGCAGTTCCTCCGGGACTCCGATCAATGAGCAGTTCTTC

v_call: TRBV5-1
cdr3_length: 14
clone_size: few
d_call: NA
j_call: TRBJ2-5
cdr3_aa: CASSSAGNQETQYF
cdr3_nt: TGCGCCAGCAGCTCGGCAGGGAACCAAGAGACCCAGTACTTC

v_call: TRBV20-1
cdr3_length: 13
clone_size: many
d_call: TRBD1
j_call: TRBJ2-7
cdr3_aa: CSASGDRGYEQYF
cdr3_nt: TGCAGTGCTAGTGGGGACAGGGGCTACGAGCAGTACTTC

v_call: TRBV7-9
cdr3_length: 14
clone_size: NA
d_call: TRBD1
j_call: TRBJ1-4
cdr3_aa: CASRTDRGPEKLFF
cdr3_nt: TGTGCCAGCAGGACGGACAGGGGGCCTGAAAAACTGTTTTTT

v_call: TRBV24-1
cdr3_length: 15
clone_size: few
d_call: TRBD1
j_call: TRBJ1-2
cdr3_aa: CATWGGQLTGYGYTF
cdr3_nt: TGTGCCACCTGGGGGGGACAGTTGACGGGCTATGGCTACACCTTC

v_call: TRBV24-1
cdr3_length: 15
clone_size: NA
d_call: NA
j_call: TRBJ2-5
cdr3_aa: CATSDTQGSSRTQYF
cdr3_nt: TGTGCCACCAGTGATACACAGGGTTCGAGTCGGACCCAGTACTTC

v_call: TRBV20-1
cdr3_length: 13
clone_size: many
d_call: NA
j_call: TRBJ1-1
cdr3_aa: CSASNGMNTEAFF
cdr3_nt: TGCAGTGCTAGCAATGGAATGAACACTGAAGCTTTCTTT

v_call: TRBV11-2
cdr3_length: 14
clone_size: NA
d_call: NA
j_call: TRBJ2-2
cdr3_aa: CASSRDSDTGELFF
cdr3_nt: TGTGCCAGCAGCCGCGACAGTGACACCGGGGAGCTGTTTTTT

v_call: TRBV4-1
cdr3_length: 21
clone_size: NA
d_call: TRBD2
j_call: TRBJ2-3
cdr3_aa: CASSQPTSGGRIRERQDTQYF
cdr3_nt: TGCGCCAGCAGCCAACCCACTAGCGGGGGGAGAATTAGGGAGAGGCAGGATACGCAGTATTTT

v_call: TRBV12-3/TRBV12-4
cdr3_length: 14
clone_size: few
d_call: NA
j_call: TRBJ2-3
cdr3_aa: CASTLLGILNTQYF
cdr3_nt: TGTGCCAGCACCTTACTGGGGATCTTAAATACGCAGTATTTT

v_call: TRBV25-1
cdr3_length: 14
clone_size: NA
d_call: NA
j_call: TRBJ2-3
cdr3_aa: CASSELTWAETQYF
cdr3_nt: TGTGCCAGCAGTGAACTAACTTGGGCAGAGACGCAGTATTTT